The 27 T cell receptor beta chains reported below all come from one sample, sequenced in a study of blood T cells in healthy people across ages. It was with a sample-barcoded 5' primer and a J-beta primer mix that a second PCR of about 6 to 12 cycles was run. TCRdb called the 5' RACE reads again in MiXCR, with one record for every CDR3 protein. The sample contains 650,000 to 1,000,000 distinct CDR3 sequences, around 36% of which appear only once. Sequenced material: blood. These receptors were obtained from a man between 18 and 29 years old in good health.

With regard to this clonotype: Germline is not matched at one junction end, which may reflect a read error. The chain employs TRBV4-3 and TRBJ1-4; D gene uncertain. This CDR3 has 12 residues. Germline V CDR1 and CDR2: LGHNA, YSLEER. CDR3 region: CASSQGSEELFF. The CDR3 coding sequence is TGCGCCAGCAGCCAAGGGAGTGAAGAACTGTTTTTT.

This clonotype was picked up one time. V and J are TRBV7-9 and TRBJ1-1; D unresolved. Trimming removed 5 bases from V and 6 bases from J, with 16 bases in between. This CDR3 contains 14 residues. CDR1 SEHNR and CDR2 FQNEAQ come from the germline V gene (reference sequence). This CDR3 reads CASSRGGRIAEAFF. The CDR3 DNA is TGTGCCAGCAGCAGAGGCGGGAGGATAGCTGAAGCTTTCTTT.

This chain connects TRBV24-1 to TRBJ2-1, with unresolved D. The V end was cut by 1 base, the J end by 10 bases, with 7 bases between. This CDR3 has 12 amino acids. In germline, CDR1 is KGHDR, CDR2 SFDVKD. CDR3: CATSDFRGEQFF. CDR3 sequence (DNA): TGTGCCACCAGTGATTTCCGTGGGGAGCAGTTCTTC.

As concerns this clonotype: This may stem from a read error, because a much larger clone lies one nucleotide away. This chain uses TRBV7-9 with TRBJ2-1; D is uncertain. V lost 5 bases to trimming and J lost 7 bases, with 18 bases between them. The CDR3 contains 15 residues. The germline CDR1 and CDR2 sequences are SEHNR and FQNEAQ (reference sequence). This CDR3 reads CASSGLRAAQNEQFF. CDR3 coding DNA: TGTGCCAGCAGCGGTCTTCGGGCAGCCCAGAATGAGCAGTTCTTC.

DNA for the CDR3: TGCGCCAGCAGCCAAGGTCTCGCGGGGGCCCAGTACTTC. It codes for CASSQGLAGAQYF. The chain is built from TRBV4-3 and TRBJ2-7; maybe TRBD2 (7 bases). V was cut by 1 base and J by 10 bases, with 14 bases left in between. The germline gives CDR1 LGHNA, CDR2 YSLEER. The CDR3 has 13 residues.

This chain connects TRBV25-1 to TRBJ2-2; 7 nucleotides line up with TRBD1. V lost 6 bases, J lost 3 bases, and 4 bases stayed unmatched. The CDR3 is made up of 14 amino acids. CDR1 is MGHDK, CDR2 SYGVNS, per germline. The CDR3 protein is CASSKTGYTGELFF. Here the CDR3 DNA reads TGTGCCAGCAGCAAGACAGGGTACACCGGGGAGCTGTTTTTT.

This sequence joins TRBV12-3 or TRBV12-4 and TRBJ2-7, with 7 nucleotides matching TRBD1. The end of the DNA aligns better with TRBJ2-5, so the J call may be wrong. The CDR3 runs to 15 residues. The CDR3 region has the DNA TGTGCCAGCAGTTTATCCCGGGACAGAGTTGAGACCCAGTACTTC. It specifies CASSLSRDRVETQYF.

The rearrangement joins TRBV28 to TRBJ2-1; D unclear. Germline V gene sequence: CDR1 MDHEN, CDR2 SYDVKM. This CDR3 spans 16 amino acids. Trimming stripped 5 bases from V and 0 bases from J, with 14 bases between. The CDR3 DNA reads as TGTGCCAGCAGTCCCCACCGAACACGCTCCTACAATGAGCAGTTCTTC. Encoded protein: CASSPHRTRSYNEQFF.

This clonotype was counted only a few times. CDR3 region: CANSGAYGYTF. CDR3 DNA: TGTGCCAACTCAGGGGCCTATGGCTACACCTTC. The V and J genes are TRBV12-3 or TRBV12-4 and TRBJ1-2; a possible D gene is TRBD1 (6 bases). Between the trimmed V and J ends, which lost 10 bases and 4 bases, there was a span of 10 bases. The CDR3 totals 11 residues.

The chain is built from TRBV12-3 or TRBV12-4 and TRBJ2-3; 9 nucleotides match TRBD2. The V and J ends lost 11 bases and 2 bases, in that order; junction bases with no gene match: 11. This CDR3 is built from 15 residues. CDR3 bases: TGTGCCGGCCAGAGACTAGCGGAAATCACAGATACGCAGTATTTT. Translated: CAGQRLAEITDTQYF.

The CDR3 here is CSAPGRGLNEKLFF. CDR3 DNA: TGCAGTGCCCCTGGGCGGGGGCTAAACGAAAAACTGTTTTTT. The chain combines TRBV20-1 with TRBJ1-4; D is possibly TRBD1 (6 bases). The ends were cut back, 6 bases at V and 8 bases at J, with 19 bases in the middle. Per the germline V gene, CDR1 is DFQATT and CDR2 is SNEGSKA (reference sequence). The CDR3 is 14 amino acids.

A few counts support this clonotype. This chain uses TRBV9 with TRBJ2-3, with a possible D match to TRBD1 (6 bases). This CDR3 is built from 14 residues. The V gene's germline CDR1 is SGDLS and CDR2 YYNGEE. V lost 3 bases and J lost 5, with 13 bases in between. CDR3 sequence reads: CASSETQGRDTQYF. The CDR3 bases are TGTGCCAGCAGCGAAACACAGGGCAGAGATACGCAGTATTTT.

CDR3 DNA: TGTGCCAGCAGCCTCAGGGGGGCCTTCGAGCAGTACTTC. Translating gives CASSLRGAFEQYF. This rearrangement joins TRBV7-9 to TRBJ2-7, with D possibly matching TRBD1 (7 bases). The CDR3 runs 13 residues. V was shortened by 5 bases and J by 6 bases, with 14 bases between the two germline ends. From germline, CDR1 is SEHNR and CDR2 FQNEAQ (reference sequence).

The chain joins TRBV7-9 to TRBJ2-7, with D perhaps TRBD1 (6 bases). The CDR3 length is 13 residues. The V gene lost 4 bases and the J gene lost 2 bases, with 9 bases spanning the gap. The germline gives CDR1 SEHNR, CDR2 FQNEAQ (reference sequence). The CDR3 protein is CASSSSGAYEQYF. The DNA of the CDR3 is TGTGCCAGCAGCTCTTCAGGGGCCTACGAGCAGTACTTC.

This clonotype appeared many times. The chain employs TRBV20-1 and TRBJ1-4, with D unresolved. The V end lost 6 bases, the J end lost 0 bases, and 11 bases lay between the germline ends. Germline-derived CDR1 and CDR2 are DFQATT and SNEGSKA (reference sequence). CDR3 length: 14 amino acids. The CDR3 DNA follows: TGCAGTGCCCCGACGGGGTCAACTAATGAAAAACTGTTTTTT. Protein product: CSAPTGSTNEKLFF.

This clonotype was observed a handful of times. The chain couples TRBV20-1 to TRBJ2-1, with D tentatively TRBD1 or TRBD2 (5 bases each). With 0 bases removed from V and 8 bases from J, the gap between germline ends came to 23 bases. There are 17 residues in the CDR3. Looked up from germline, CDR1 is DFQATT and CDR2 is SNEGSKA (reference sequence). CDR3 residues: CSARDARDLGGKDEQFF. The CDR3 DNA sequence: TGCAGTGCTAGAGATGCCCGGGACCTAGGTGGGAAGGATGAGCAGTTCTTC.

The rearrangement uses TRBV20-1 and TRBJ2-4; D unresolved. There are 14 residues in the CDR3. V was pared by 5 bases and J by 1 base, with 12 bases between. Germline values: CDR1 DFQATT, CDR2 SNEGSKA (reference sequence). The CDR3 is CSADSSNAKNIQYF. CDR3 DNA sequence: TGCAGTGCTGATAGTAGTAACGCCAAAAACATTCAGTACTTC.

This chain connects TRBV30 to TRBJ1-2; D gene ambiguous. The CDR3 runs 11 residues. Germline loops: CDR1 GTSNPN, CDR2 SVGIG (reference sequence). Trimming removed 1 base at V and 8 bases at J, with 8 bases between. The CDR3 nucleotides read TGTGCCTGGAGTGGATTGGGGGGCTACACCTTC. This sequence encodes CAWSGLGGYTF.

This chain joins TRBV5-1 and TRBJ1-1, with D possibly being TRBD1 (5 bases). V lost 4 bases and J 7 bases, leaving 17 bases between the germline ends. This CDR3 has 14 amino acids. Germline values: CDR1 SGHRS, CDR2 YFSETQ. The CDR3 sequence is CASSTAGTGDEAFF. Written as DNA, the CDR3 is TGCGCCAGCAGCACGGCCGGGACGGGGGATGAAGCTTTCTTT. The full variable domain, rest sourced from reference TRBV5-1 and TRBJ1-1, is KAGVTQTPRYLIKTRGQQVTLSCSPISGHRSVSWYQQTPGQGLQFLFEYFSETQRNKGNFPGRFSGRQFSNSRSEMNVSTLELGDSALYLCASSTAGTGDEAFFGQGTRLTVV.

This clonotype showed up just a few times. The chain uses TRBV18 and TRBJ2-1, with 12 bases lining up with TRBD1. V shed 4 bases, J shed 14 bases, and the junction held 6 bases outside the gene matches. Germline V lookup: CDR1 KGHSH, CDR2 LQKENI. The CDR3 covers 13 residues. The CDR3 DNA reads as TGTGCCAGCTCACAGGGACAGGGGGCCTCGGAGTTCTTC. It codes for CASSQGQGASEFF.

This chain uses TRBV28 with TRBJ1-6; D gene ambiguous. CDR3 length: 12 amino acids. Trimming took off 7 bases at V and 14 bases at J, with 15 bases between the two ends. CDR1 MDHEN and CDR2 SYDVKM come from the germline V gene. CDR3 protein: CASNQDPEALHF. The DNA of the CDR3 is TGTGCCAGCAACCAGGACCCCGAGGCCCTCCACTTT.

The rearrangement joins TRBV28 to TRBJ2-3; possibly TRBD1 for D (5 bases). The CDR3 loop spans 17 amino acids. The V gene's germline CDR1 is MDHEN and CDR2 SYDVKM. The ends were cut back, 8 bases at V and 3 bases at J, with 24 bases in the middle. In nucleotides, the CDR3 is TGTGCCAGCTCCTTGAAGGGGCTCAGGGTGGTGACAGATACGCAGTATTTT. Amino acids: CASSLKGLRVVTDTQYF.

This rearrangement joins TRBV20-1 to TRBJ2-3; 9 positions agree with TRBD2. CDR3 size: 14 residues. Germline V gene data show CDR1 as DFQATT and CDR2 as SNEGSKA (reference sequence). V shed 6 bases, J shed 2 bases, and the junction held 6 bases outside the gene matches. The CDR3 protein is CSARRGGDTDTQYF. The CDR3 DNA reads TGCAGTGCCCGGCGGGGGGGTGACACAGATACGCAGTATTTT.

The chain joins TRBV28 to TRBJ1-1, with 7 positions matching TRBD1. CDR1 and CDR2 (germline): MDHEN, SYDVKM. The V gene end was trimmed by 7 bases and the J gene end by 5 bases; junction bases not matched to a gene: 10. This CDR3 region has 14 residues. The CDR3: CASTEGAGATEAFF. CDR3 nucleotides: TGTGCCAGCACCGAGGGGGCGGGGGCAACTGAAGCTTTCTTT.

This clonotype came up a few times. This sequence joins TRBV20-1 and TRBJ2-1; the D is unclear. The V end lost 5 bases, the J end lost 3 bases, and 17 bases lay between the germline ends. The CDR3 consists of 15 residues. Germline-derived CDR1 and CDR2 are DFQATT and SNEGSKA (reference sequence). The CDR3 bases are TGCAGTGCTGCCTCCGACCAATCCCTCTACAATGAGCAGTTCTTC. This translates into CSAASDQSLYNEQFF.

This clonotype appeared many times. Written as DNA, the CDR3 is TGTGCCAGCAGCCCCGTGGACATATCCGCCTACGAGCAGTACTTC. Translating it yields CASSPVDISAYEQYF. The chain has TRBV6-2 or TRBV6-3 and TRBJ2-7, with D perhaps TRBD1 (5 bases). Germline-derived CDR1 and CDR2 are MNHEY and SVGEGT. Deletions cut 6 bases from V and 2 bases from J, with 17 bases between. The CDR3 is 15 amino acids.

This clonotype appeared a few times. The chain links TRBV20-1 to TRBJ2-3, with a possible D match to TRBD2 (6 bases). Looked up from germline, CDR1 is DFQATT and CDR2 is SNEGSKA (reference sequence). The CDR3 covers 15 residues. Trimming shortened V by 0 bases and J by 6 bases, and 16 bases separated the two germline ends. The CDR3 is CSARDVGGPSDTQYF. The CDR3 bases are TGCAGTGCTAGAGATGTGGGAGGACCTTCGGATACGCAGTATTTT.